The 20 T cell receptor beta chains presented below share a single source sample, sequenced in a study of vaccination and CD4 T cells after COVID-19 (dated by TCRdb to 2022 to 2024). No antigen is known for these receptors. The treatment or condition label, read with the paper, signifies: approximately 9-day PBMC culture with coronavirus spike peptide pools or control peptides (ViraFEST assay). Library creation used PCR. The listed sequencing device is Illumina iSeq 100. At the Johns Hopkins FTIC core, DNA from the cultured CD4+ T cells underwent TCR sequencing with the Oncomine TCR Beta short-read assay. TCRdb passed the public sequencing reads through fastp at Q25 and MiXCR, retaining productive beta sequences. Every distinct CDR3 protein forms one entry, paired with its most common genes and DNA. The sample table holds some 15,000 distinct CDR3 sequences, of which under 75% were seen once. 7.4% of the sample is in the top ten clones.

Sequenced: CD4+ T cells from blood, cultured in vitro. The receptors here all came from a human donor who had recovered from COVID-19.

The CDR3 spells CSARVGTGGLTQPQHF. The CDR3 DNA follows: TGCAGTGCTAGAGTTGGGACAGGGGGCCTCACCCAGCCCCAGCATTTT. The V call is TRBV20-1, the J call TRBJ1-5, with 12 bases identical to TRBD1. Losses at the gene ends were 1 base for V and 7 bases for J; bases not matched to a gene: 8. Germline CDR1 DFQATT, CDR2 SNEGSKA (reference sequence). The CDR3 contains 16 residues.

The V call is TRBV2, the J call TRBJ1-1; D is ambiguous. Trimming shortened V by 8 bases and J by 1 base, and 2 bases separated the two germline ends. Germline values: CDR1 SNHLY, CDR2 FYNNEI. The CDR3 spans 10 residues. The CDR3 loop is CASENTEAFF. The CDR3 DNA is TGTGCCAGCGAGAACACTGAAGCTTTCTTT.

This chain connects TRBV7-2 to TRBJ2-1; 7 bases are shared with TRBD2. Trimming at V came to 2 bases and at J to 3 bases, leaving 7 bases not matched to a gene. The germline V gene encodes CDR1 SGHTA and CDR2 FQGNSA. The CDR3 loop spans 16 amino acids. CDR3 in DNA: TGTGCCAGCAGCTTATCTCCAGCGGGGCTCTACAATGAGCAGTTCTTC. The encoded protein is CASSLSPAGLYNEQFF.

CDR3 sequence reads: CASHPSSWNTEAFF. In DNA, the CDR3 is TGTGCCAGCCATCCCTCGTCGTGGAACACTGAAGCTTTCTTT. J is TRBJ1-1 and V is TRBV27; D unclear. V shed 8 bases and J shed 1 base, with 14 bases lying between them. This CDR3 is 14 amino acids long. Germline V gene sequence: CDR1 MNHEY, CDR2 SMNVEV (reference sequence).

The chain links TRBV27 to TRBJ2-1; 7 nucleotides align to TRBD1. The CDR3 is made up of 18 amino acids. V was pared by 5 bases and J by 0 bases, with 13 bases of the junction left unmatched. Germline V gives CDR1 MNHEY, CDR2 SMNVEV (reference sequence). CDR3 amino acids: CASSKGDSQLGSYNEQFF. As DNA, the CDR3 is TGTGCCAGCAGTAAAGGGGACAGCCAGCTAGGCTCCTACAATGAGCAGTTCTTC.

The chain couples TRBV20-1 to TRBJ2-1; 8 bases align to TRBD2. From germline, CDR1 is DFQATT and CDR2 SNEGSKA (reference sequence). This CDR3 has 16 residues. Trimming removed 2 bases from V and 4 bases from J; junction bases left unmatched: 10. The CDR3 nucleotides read TGCAGTGCTAGATTTGGCGGGGGGACCAATTACAATGAGCAGTTCTTC. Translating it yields CSARFGGGTNYNEQFF.

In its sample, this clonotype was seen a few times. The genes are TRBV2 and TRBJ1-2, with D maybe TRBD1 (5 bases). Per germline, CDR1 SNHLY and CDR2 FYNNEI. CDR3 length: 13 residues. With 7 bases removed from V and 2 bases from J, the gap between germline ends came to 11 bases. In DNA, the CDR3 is TGTGCCAGCAACGGCAGGGCCAACTATGGCTACACCTTC. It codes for CASNGRANYGYTF.

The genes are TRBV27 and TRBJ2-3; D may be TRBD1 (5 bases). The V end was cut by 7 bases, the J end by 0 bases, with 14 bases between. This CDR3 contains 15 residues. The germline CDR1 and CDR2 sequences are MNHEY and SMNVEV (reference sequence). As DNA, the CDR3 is TGTGCCAGCAACCGAAGACAGTTTAGCACAGATACGCAGTATTTT. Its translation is CASNRRQFSTDTQYF.

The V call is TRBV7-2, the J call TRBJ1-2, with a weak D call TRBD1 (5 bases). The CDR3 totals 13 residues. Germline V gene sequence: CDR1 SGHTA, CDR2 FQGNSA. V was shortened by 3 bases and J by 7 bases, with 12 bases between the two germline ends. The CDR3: CASSFSGLAGYTF. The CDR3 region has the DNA TGTGCCAGCAGCTTTTCAGGGTTAGCTGGCTACACCTTC.

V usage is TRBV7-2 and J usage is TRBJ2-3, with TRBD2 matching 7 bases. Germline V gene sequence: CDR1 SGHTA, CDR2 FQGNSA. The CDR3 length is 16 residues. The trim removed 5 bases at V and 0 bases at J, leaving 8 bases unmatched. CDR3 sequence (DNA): TGTGCCAGCAGCCCTGCGGGAGTATCTAGCACAGATACGCAGTATTTT. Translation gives CASSPAGVSSTDTQYF.

The DNA for the CDR3 is TGTGCCAGCAGCCAAGGAAGGCTAACAGGGGGGAATTCACCCCTCCACTTT. Translated: CASSQGRLTGGNSPLHF. J is TRBJ1-6 and V is TRBV5-6; 8 bases align to TRBD1. Germline lookup yields CDR1 SGHDT and CDR2 YYEEEE. The CDR3 covers 17 residues. V dropped 4 bases and J dropped 7; count of bases not matched to a gene: 13.

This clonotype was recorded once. CDR3 sequence: CASSLRASTGGNSPLHF. CDR3 nucleotides: TGTGCCAGCAGCCTAAGGGCGTCGACAGGGGGAAATTCACCCCTCCACTTT. V gene TRBV7-8 combines with J gene TRBJ1-6; the match to TRBD1 covers 9 bases. Germline CDR1 is SGHVS and CDR2 is FQNEAQ. There are 17 residues in the CDR3. V trimming: 5 bases; J trimming: 7 bases; junction bases outside the gene matches: 12.

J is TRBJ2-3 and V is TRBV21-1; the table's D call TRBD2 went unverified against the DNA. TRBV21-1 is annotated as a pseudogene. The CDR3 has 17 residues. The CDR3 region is CASSKSPGGPLTDTQYF. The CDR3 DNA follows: TGTGCCAGCAGCAAGTCTCCGGGAGGGCCATTAACAGATACGCAGTATTTT.

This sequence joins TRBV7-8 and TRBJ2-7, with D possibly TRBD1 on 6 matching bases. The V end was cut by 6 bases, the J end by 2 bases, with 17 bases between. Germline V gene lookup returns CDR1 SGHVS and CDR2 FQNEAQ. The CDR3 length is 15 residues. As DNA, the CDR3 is TGTGCCAGCAGTAGAACCGGGACATCCCCCTACGAGCAGTACTTC. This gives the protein CASSRTGTSPYEQYF.

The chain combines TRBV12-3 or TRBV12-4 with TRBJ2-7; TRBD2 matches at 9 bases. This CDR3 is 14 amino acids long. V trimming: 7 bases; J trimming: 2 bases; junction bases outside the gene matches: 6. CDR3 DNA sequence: TGTGCCAGCACCCCAAGCGGGGGGACCTACGAGCAGTACTTC. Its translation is CASTPSGGTYEQYF.

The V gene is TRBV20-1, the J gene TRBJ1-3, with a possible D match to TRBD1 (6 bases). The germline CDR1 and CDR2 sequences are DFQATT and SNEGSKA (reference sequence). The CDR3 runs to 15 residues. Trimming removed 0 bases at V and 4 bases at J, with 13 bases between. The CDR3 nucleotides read TGCAGTGCTAGAGATCATGCAGGGGTGGGAAACACCATATATTTT. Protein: CSARDHAGVGNTIYF.

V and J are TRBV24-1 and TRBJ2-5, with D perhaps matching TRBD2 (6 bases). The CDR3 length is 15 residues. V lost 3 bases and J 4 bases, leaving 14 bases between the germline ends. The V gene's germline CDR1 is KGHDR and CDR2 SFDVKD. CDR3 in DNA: TGTGCCACCAGTGATCGGACCCTAGCGACAGAGACCCAGTACTTC. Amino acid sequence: CATSDRTLATETQYF.

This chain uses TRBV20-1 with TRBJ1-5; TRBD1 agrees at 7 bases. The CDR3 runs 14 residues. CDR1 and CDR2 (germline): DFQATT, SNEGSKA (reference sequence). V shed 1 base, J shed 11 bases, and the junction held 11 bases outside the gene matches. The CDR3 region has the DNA TGCAGTGCTAGAGGCTCACAGGGGCGACCGGCCCAGCATTTT. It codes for CSARGSQGRPAQHF.

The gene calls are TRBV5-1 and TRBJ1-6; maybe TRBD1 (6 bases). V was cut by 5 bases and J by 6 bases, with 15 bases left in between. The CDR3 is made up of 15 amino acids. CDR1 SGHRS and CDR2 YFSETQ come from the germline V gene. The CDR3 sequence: CASRGRGDFNSPLHF. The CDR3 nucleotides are TGCGCCAGCAGGGGCAGGGGAGACTTTAATTCACCCCTCCACTTT.

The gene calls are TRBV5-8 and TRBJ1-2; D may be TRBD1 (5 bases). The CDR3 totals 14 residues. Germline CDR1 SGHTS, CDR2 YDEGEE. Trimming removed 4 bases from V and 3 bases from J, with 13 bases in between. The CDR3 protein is CASSLHGGDYGYTF. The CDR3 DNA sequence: TGTGCCAGCAGCCTCCATGGGGGGGACTATGGCTACACCTTC.